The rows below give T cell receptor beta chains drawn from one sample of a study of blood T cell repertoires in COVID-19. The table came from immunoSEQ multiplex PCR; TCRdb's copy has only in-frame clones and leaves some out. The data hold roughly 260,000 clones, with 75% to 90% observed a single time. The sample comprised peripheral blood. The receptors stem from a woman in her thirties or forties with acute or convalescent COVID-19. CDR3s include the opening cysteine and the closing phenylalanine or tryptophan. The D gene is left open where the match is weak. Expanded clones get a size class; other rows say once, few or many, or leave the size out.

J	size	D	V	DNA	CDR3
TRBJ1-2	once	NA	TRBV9	TGTGCCAGCAGCGTAGGGAGGGGATTGTATGGCTACACCTTC	CASSVGRGLYGYTF
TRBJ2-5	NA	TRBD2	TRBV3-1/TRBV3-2	TGTGCCAGCAGCCTCCTAGCGGGGGGGCCGGAGACCCAGTACTTC	CASSLLAGGPETQYF
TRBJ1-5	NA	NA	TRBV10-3	TGTGCCATCAGTGAGGGGGGGAGGAGCAATCAGCCCCAGCATTTT	CAISEGGRSNQPQHF
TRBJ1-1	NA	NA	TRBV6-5	TGTGCCAGCAGTTCCCGTAGGCAGGGTGGTACTGAAGCTTTCTTT	CASSSRRQGGTEAFF
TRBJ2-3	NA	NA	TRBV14	TGTGCCAGCAGCCAAGTGCGGAGGAGTGTCACAGATACGCAGTATTTT	CASSQVRRSVTDTQYF
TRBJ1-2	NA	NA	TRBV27	TGTGCCAGCAGTTTATCCTTTACTAACTATGGCTACACCTTC	CASSLSFTNYGYTF
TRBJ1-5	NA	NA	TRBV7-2	TGTGCCAGCAGCTTAGCAGGGGCCGGCAATCAGCCCCAGCATTTT	CASSLAGAGNQPQHF
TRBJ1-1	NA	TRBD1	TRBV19	TGTGCCAGTAACTCCGGGGCGTCAGGGGGCACTGAAGCTTTCTTT	CASNSGASGGTEAFF
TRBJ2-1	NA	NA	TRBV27	TGTGCCAGCACCCCTCTAGGAGACAATGAGCAGTTCTTC	CASTPLGDNEQFF
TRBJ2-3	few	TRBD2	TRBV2	TGTGCCAGCAGGGTTGGGACTAGAGCGTCTAGCACAGATACGCAGTATTTT	CASRVGTRASSTDTQYF
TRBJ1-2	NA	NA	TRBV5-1	TGCGCCAGCAGCTTCGGACACGACTATGGCTACACCTTC	CASSFGHDYGYTF
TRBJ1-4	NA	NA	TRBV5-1	TGCGCCAGCAGCTTGAGGGGGGGCGTTGGTGAAAAACTGTTTTTT	CASSLRGGVGEKLFF
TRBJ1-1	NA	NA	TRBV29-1	TGCAGCGTTGGGGGACTTGCGGGAGCTTTCTTT	CSVGGLAGAFF
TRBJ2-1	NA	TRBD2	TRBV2	TGTGCCAGCACTAATGACTGGAGCGGGGGGGCAGGCGACAATGAGCAGTTCTTC	CASTNDWSGGAGDNEQFF
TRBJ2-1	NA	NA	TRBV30	TGTGCCTGGAGTCCACTCTACCGCTCCTACAATGAGCAGTTCTTC	CAWSPLYRSYNEQFF
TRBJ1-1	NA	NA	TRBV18	TGTGCCAGCTCACCACCAGCCAGGGTAGGCACTGAAGCTTTCTTT	CASSPPARVGTEAFF
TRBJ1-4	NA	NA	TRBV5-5	TGTGCCAGCACCCCGAGAAGGAGTAATGAAAAACTGTTTTTT	CASTPRRSNEKLFF